A selection of T cell receptor beta chains follows, all from one sample in a study of OX40 agonist ivuxolimab in advanced cancers. TCRdb keeps only in-frame clones here, not all; method: immunoSEQ multiplex PCR. The sample contains 40,000 to 55,000 clones, 80% to 90% of which appear only once. The starting material was CD4+ or CD8+ T cells sorted from blood, obtained in a trial of the OX40 agonist ivuxolimab. The receptors derive from an adult with an advanced solid tumor such as melanoma, head and neck, liver or kidney cancer. CDR3s include the opening cysteine and the closing phenylalanine or tryptophan. The D gene is left open where the match is weak. Some rows have no size entry. The others give once, few or many, or a class for an expanded clone.

abundance: .; d_gene: .; v_gene: TRBV29-1; j_gene: TRBJ1-2; CDR3nt: TGCAGCGTTGAGCGCCCCCGGGACATATCCTATGGCTACACCTTC; CDR3aa: CSVERPRDISYGYTF
abundance: .; d_gene: TRBD2; v_gene: TRBV9; j_gene: TRBJ2-5; CDR3nt: TGTGCCAGCAGCGTCCCCCGGGGGGGCAAGGAGACCCAGTACTTC; CDR3aa: CASSVPRGGKETQYF
abundance: .; d_gene: .; v_gene: TRBV7-2; j_gene: TRBJ1-2; CDR3nt: TGTGCCAGCAGCCCTGCGGGGGTCGGAGGCTACACCTTC; CDR3aa: CASSPAGVGGYTF
abundance: few; d_gene: TRBD1; v_gene: TRBV6-5; j_gene: TRBJ2-7; CDR3nt: TGTGCCAGCAGGAGGGGGCGCACGTCGTACGAGCAGTACTTC; CDR3aa: CASRRGRTSYEQYF
abundance: .; d_gene: TRBD2; v_gene: TRBV10-2; j_gene: TRBJ2-7; CDR3nt: TGCGCCAGCAGTGAGAGGGGCGGGAGCTACGAGCAGTACTTC; CDR3aa: CASSERGGSYEQYF
abundance: .; d_gene: .; v_gene: TRBV7-7; j_gene: TRBJ2-7; CDR3nt: TGTGCTAGCAGCCCCAACGTCGGTACTGCCTACGAGCAGTACTTC; CDR3aa: CASSPNVGTAYEQYF
abundance: .; d_gene: TRBD1; v_gene: TRBV5-6; j_gene: TRBJ1-1; CDR3nt: TGTGCCAGCACAGACAGGGGAGGAACTGAAGCTTTCTTT; CDR3aa: CASTDRGGTEAFF
abundance: once; d_gene: .; v_gene: TRBV20-1; j_gene: TRBJ2-3; CDR3nt: TGCAGTGCTTCCAAAGTGGATACGCAGTATTTT; CDR3aa: CSASKVDTQYF
abundance: .; d_gene: TRBD1; v_gene: TRBV9; j_gene: TRBJ1-4; CDR3nt: TGTGCCAGCAGCGTAGGGGTGTGGGGACAGGAGGGGGAAAAACTGTTTTTT; CDR3aa: CASSVGVWGQEGEKLFF
abundance: .; d_gene: .; v_gene: TRBV6-1; j_gene: TRBJ1-5; CDR3nt: TGTGCCGGGGGAGAGGGGCAAAATCAGCCCCAGCATTTT; CDR3aa: CAGGEGQNQPQHF
abundance: .; d_gene: .; v_gene: TRBV19; j_gene: TRBJ1-5; CDR3nt: TGTGCCAGTAGTACCAAAGACGGCGGCAATCAGCCCCAGCATTTT; CDR3aa: CASSTKDGGNQPQHF
abundance: .; d_gene: .; v_gene: TRBV21-1; j_gene: TRBJ2-5; CDR3nt: TGTGCCAGCAGCAAAGCAAGGACAGAACAAGAGACCCAGTACTTC; CDR3aa: CASSKARTEQETQYF
abundance: .; d_gene: .; v_gene: TRBV28; j_gene: TRBJ1-2; CDR3nt: TGTGCCAGCAGCCACCTGGAGGGTTACTATGGCTACACCTTC; CDR3aa: CASSHLEGYYGYTF
abundance: .; d_gene: TRBD1; v_gene: TRBV18; j_gene: TRBJ2-7; CDR3nt: TGTGCCAGCTCACCCAGCCGGGACAGACCCTACGAGCAGTACTTC; CDR3aa: CASSPSRDRPYEQYF
abundance: .; d_gene: .; v_gene: TRBV19; j_gene: TRBJ2-7; CDR3nt: TGTGCCAGTAGTATTCAGGGGGGCTACGAGCAGTACTTC; CDR3aa: CASSIQGGYEQYF
abundance: .; d_gene: .; v_gene: TRBV7-8; j_gene: TRBJ1-1; CDR3nt: TGTGCCAGCAGAACCCAGGGTTCGGGCATGTCGAACACTGAAGCTTTCTTT; CDR3aa: CASRTQGSGMSNTEAFF
abundance: .; d_gene: .; v_gene: TRBV28; j_gene: TRBJ1-2; CDR3nt: TGTGCCAGCAGGGTCACTCAGGAACTGTATGGCTACACCTTC; CDR3aa: CASRVTQELYGYTF
abundance: once; d_gene: .; v_gene: TRBV30; j_gene: TRBJ1-1; CDR3nt: TGTGCCTGGAGTTCAGGTGGTTTCGGGACTTTCTTT; CDR3aa: CAWSSGGFGTFF
abundance: .; d_gene: TRBD1; v_gene: TRBV4-1; j_gene: TRBJ2-7; CDR3nt: TGCGCCAGCAGCCAAGAGCTCCAGGGGGATGGCGAGCAGTACTTC; CDR3aa: CASSQELQGDGEQYF
abundance: .; d_gene: .; v_gene: TRBV10-3; j_gene: TRBJ1-1; CDR3nt: TGTGCCATCAGTGAGGTCAAGAACACTGAAGCTTTCTTT; CDR3aa: CAISEVKNTEAFF
abundance: .; d_gene: TRBD1; v_gene: TRBV6-6; j_gene: TRBJ1-1; CDR3nt: TGTGCCAGCAGTAGACGACAGGGGGGGAACACTGAAGCTTTCTTT; CDR3aa: CASSRRQGGNTEAFF
abundance: .; d_gene: .; v_gene: TRBV11-2; j_gene: TRBJ2-1; CDR3nt: TGTGCCAGCATCTTAGAGTTAGGGTGGTACTACAATGAGCAGTTCTTC; CDR3aa: CASILELGWYYNEQFF
abundance: .; d_gene: TRBD1; v_gene: TRBV6-5; j_gene: TRBJ2-5; CDR3nt: TGTGCCAGTACTCCGGGACAGGGGGCCACAGAGACCCAGTACTTC; CDR3aa: CASTPGQGATETQYF
abundance: .; d_gene: TRBD1; v_gene: TRBV19; j_gene: TRBJ2-7; CDR3nt: TGTGCCAGTAGTATGTACAGGGGGGTCTACGAGCAGTACTTC; CDR3aa: CASSMYRGVYEQYF